The 10 T cell receptor beta chains reported below all come from one sample, sequenced in a study of T cell clonotyping in hematopoietic cell transplantation. Time point: recipient sample about 28 days before transplant, after cytoreduction. The table came from immunoSEQ multiplex PCR; TCRdb's copy has only in-frame clones and leaves some out. The data contain some 30,000 clones, just over 90% of them singletons. The sequencing used peripheral blood mononuclear cells, collected before stem cell transplant. The receptors come from a man aged 45 to 65 with acute myeloid leukemia. Some clones in this sample may be carry-over from other donors' samples.

This clone was detected only once. CDR3 sequence reads: CASSQDPTLGLTSNEKLFF. DNA of the CDR3: TGTGCCAGCAGCCAAGATCCCACTCTAGGTCTCACTTCCAATGAAAAACTGTTTTTT. The J gene is TRBJ1-4, the V gene TRBV4-2; unclear D gene. Between the trimmed V and J ends, which lost 0 bases and 5 bases, there was a span of 22 bases. Germline loops: CDR1 LGHNA, CDR2 YNFKEQ. The CDR3 runs 19 residues.

The CDR3 sequence is CASSLETGGNYGYTF. CDR3 DNA sequence: TGTGCCAGCAGCTTGGAGACAGGGGGCAACTATGGCTACACCTTC. The V call is TRBV5-6, the J call TRBJ1-2; 10 nucleotides match TRBD1. CDR1 and CDR2 from the germline V gene are SGHDT and YYEEEE. This CDR3 spans 15 amino acids. Unmatched junction bases numbered 1, after V lost 0 bases and J lost 2 bases.

This chain uses TRBV29-1 with TRBJ2-5; 9 nucleotides agree with TRBD1. This CDR3 has 12 residues. Germline assignment: CDR1 SQVTM and CDR2 ANQGSEA. V was pared by 6 bases and J by 4 bases, with 3 bases of the junction left unmatched. The CDR3 DNA sequence: TGCAGCGTGGACAGGGGACCAGAGACCCAGTACTTC. Its protein is CSVDRGPETQYF.

The chain joins TRBV4-1 to TRBJ2-3; D possibly corresponds to TRBD1 (7 bases). The length of the CDR3 is 15 residues. V lost 5 bases and J 3 bases, leaving 15 bases between the germline ends. The germline V gene has CDR1 MGHRA and CDR2 YSYEKL. CDR3 bases: TGCGCCAGCAGCTCGGAGGGACAGTGGACAGATACGCAGTATTTT. Protein product: CASSSEGQWTDTQYF.

The chain joins TRBV7-9 to TRBJ1-1; no clear D. V was pared by 5 bases and J by 1 base, with 11 bases between. Germline values: CDR1 SEHNR, CDR2 FQNEAQ (reference sequence). The CDR3 contains 14 residues. In DNA form, the CDR3 reads TGTGCCAGCAGCCTGGGAGGTGGGAACACTGAAGCTTTCTTT. This translates into CASSLGGGNTEAFF.

The V call is TRBV4-3, the J call TRBJ2-7; D might be TRBD2 (6 bases). The CDR3 is made up of 15 amino acids. Germline CDR1 and CDR2: LGHNA and YSLEER. Trimming removed 2 bases from V and 2 bases from J, with 13 bases in between. CDR3 sequence reads: CASSQNPAGTYEQYF. CDR3 nucleotide sequence: TGCGCCAGCAGCCAAAACCCTGCGGGGACCTACGAGCAGTACTTC.

The rearrangement joins TRBV6-5 to TRBJ2-2; D is ambiguous. In germline, CDR1 is MNHEY, CDR2 SVGAGI. The CDR3 contains 12 residues. Trimming left V 5 bases short and J 6 bases short, with 7 bases between. The CDR3 spells CASSRHAGELFF. DNA of the CDR3: TGTGCCAGCAGTCGACACGCCGGGGAGCTGTTTTTT.

The chain links TRBV9 to TRBJ2-5; 12 nucleotides agree with TRBD2. This CDR3 is 16 amino acids long. The trim removed 1 base at V and 2 bases at J, leaving 3 bases unmatched. Per germline, CDR1 SGDLS and CDR2 YYNGEE. The CDR3 DNA follows: TGTGCCAGCAGCGTAACTAGCGGGGGGTTACAAGAGACCCAGTACTTC. Residues: CASSVTSGGLQETQYF.

This chain uses TRBV10-3 with TRBJ1-5; D not resolved. Trimming removed 11 bases at V and 5 bases at J, with 16 bases between. The V gene's germline CDR1 is ENHRY and CDR2 SYGVKD. The CDR3 is 13 residues long. CDR3 residues: CASNGQADQPQHF. The CDR3 coding sequence is TGTGCCTCCAACGGGCAGGCTGATCAGCCCCAGCATTTT.

The chain links TRBV7-8 to TRBJ2-2; 9 positions match TRBD2. The germline gives CDR1 SGHVS, CDR2 FQNEAQ. The V segment lost 1 base and the J segment 5 bases; nucleotides outside the gene matches: 8. CDR3 length: 17 residues. The DNA for the CDR3 is TGTGCCAGCAGCTTAGGTCGCGGGGGGGCGGGAACCGGGGAGCTGTTTTTT. This translates into CASSLGRGGAGTGELFF.